This T cell receptor (beta chain) derives from a study of response to subunit inactivated influenza vaccine. TCRdb analysed the RT-PCR reads with MiXCR anew, one entry per CDR3 protein. Counted here are about 800,000 distinct CDR3 sequences, 21% occurring once; the ten biggest clones make up 10%. There are 15 residues in the CDR3. Germline V gives CDR1 DFQATT, CDR2 SNEGSKA (reference sequence). The clonotype was recovered from a man aged 45-65 years who received an inactivated influenza vaccine. The chain combines TRBV20-1 with TRBJ2-5; 8 bases line up with TRBD2. This sample comprised PBMCs from blood, obtained roughly 5 days after vaccination. The CDR3 is CSASGPREGHETQYF. CDR3 nucleotide sequence: TGCAGCGCATCGGGACCCCGGGAGGGGCACGAGACCCAGTACTTC.